This TCR beta chain came from a study of blood T cell repertoires in COVID-19. Study context: Specimens from acute and convalescent COVID-19 originated in the United States, Italy and Spain.

Participants came from roughly 25 US areas, aged roughly 18 to 95 years. Profiled with immunoSEQ multiplex PCR; TCRdb holds only in-frame clones, not every one. The table lists about 250,000 clones, just over 85% of them singletons. The CDR3 runs to 14 residues. Germline V CDR1 and CDR2: SGHNT, YYREEE (reference sequence). V trimming: 0 bases; J trimming: 3 bases; junction bases outside the gene matches: 0. Concerning this clone itself: This CDR3 is also generated by other DNA sequences in the sample.

The chain couples TRBV5-4 to TRBJ1-2; 9 bases map to TRBD1. This TCR came from a man between 40 and 49 years old who had recovered from COVID-19. Source material: PBMCs or T cells enriched from blood (not recorded which). The CDR3 bases are TGTGCCAGCAGCTTGGGGGACAGGGACTATGGCTACACCTTC. This translates into CASSLGDRDYGYTF.